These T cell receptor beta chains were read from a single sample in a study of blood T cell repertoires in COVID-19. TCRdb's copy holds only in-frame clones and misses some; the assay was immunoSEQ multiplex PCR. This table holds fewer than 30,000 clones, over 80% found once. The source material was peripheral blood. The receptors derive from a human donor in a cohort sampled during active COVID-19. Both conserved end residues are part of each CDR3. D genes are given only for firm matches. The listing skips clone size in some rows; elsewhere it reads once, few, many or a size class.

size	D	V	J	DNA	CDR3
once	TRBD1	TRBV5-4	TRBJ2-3	TGTGCCAGCAGCTTGCTGAGGGGACAGGGCTCAGATACGCAGTATTTT	CASSLLRGQGSDTQYF
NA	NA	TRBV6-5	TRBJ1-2	TGTGCCAGCAGTTCTGGACAGACATATGGCTACACCTTC	CASSSGQTYGYTF
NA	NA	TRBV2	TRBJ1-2	TGTGCCAGCACTAGGTGGAGGGTCGATGGCTACACCTTC	CASTRWRVDGYTF
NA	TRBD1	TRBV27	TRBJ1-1	TGTGCCAGCAGTCCGTTGACAGGGCTGTCTGAAGCTTTCTTT	CASSPLTGLSEAFF
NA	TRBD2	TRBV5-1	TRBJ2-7	TGCGCCAGCAGCTTGGTTAGCGGGGGGACCTTCTCCTACGAGCAGTACTTC	CASSLVSGGTFSYEQYF
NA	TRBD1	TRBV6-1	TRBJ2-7	TGTGCCAGCAGTGAAGCATCGGGGGACAGGACATGGACGTCCTACGAGCAGTACTTC	CASSEASGDRTWTSYEQYF
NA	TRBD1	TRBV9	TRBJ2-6	TGTGCCAGCAGTCCGGGACAGGGGGCGCCTGGGGCCAACGTCCTGACTTTC	CASSPGQGAPGANVLTF
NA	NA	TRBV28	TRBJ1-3	TGTGCCAGCAGTATCGTCGGGGTGGTCGGAAACACCATATATTTT	CASSIVGVVGNTIYF
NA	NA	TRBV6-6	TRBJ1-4	TGTGCCAGCGGGGCCGGTTTCAATGAAAAACTGTTTTTT	CASGAGFNEKLFF
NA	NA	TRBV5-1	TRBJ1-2	TGCGCCAGCAGCTTGGACGGGGCTAACTATGGCTACACCTTC	CASSLDGANYGYTF
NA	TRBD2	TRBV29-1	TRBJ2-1	TGCAGCGTTGTGAGTAGGCGGGGGGGCACGGATGAGCAGTTCTTC	CSVVSRRGGTDEQFF
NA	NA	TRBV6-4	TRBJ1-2	TGTGCCAGCAGTTCCAGTGGCTATGGCTACACCTTC	CASSSSGYGYTF
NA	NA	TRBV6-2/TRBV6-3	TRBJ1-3	TGTGCCAGCAGTTACCCCCCCGTCAGCTCTGGAAACACCATATATTTT	CASSYPPVSSGNTIYF
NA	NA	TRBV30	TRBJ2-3	TGTGCCTGGAGGTCAGTAGATACGCAGTATTTT	CAWRSVDTQYF
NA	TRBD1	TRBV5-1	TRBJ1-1	TGCGCCAGCAGCTTGTCAGGGACAGATTACACTGAAGCTTTCTTT	CASSLSGTDYTEAFF
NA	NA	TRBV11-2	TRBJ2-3	TGTGCCAGCAGGCCCGCCGCTAGCCTTCTAACAGATACGCAGTATTTT	CASRPAASLLTDTQYF
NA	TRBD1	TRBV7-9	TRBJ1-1	TGTGCCAGCAGCTTTCGAGGGGGCGCCTGGAACACTGAAGCTTTCTTT	CASSFRGGAWNTEAFF
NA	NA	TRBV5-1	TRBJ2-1	TGCGCCAGCAGCTTGGGGCAGGGTAGGAATGAGCAGTTCTTC	CASSLGQGRNEQFF
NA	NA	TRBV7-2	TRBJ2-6	TGTGCCAGCAGCTTCGACAGGATCTCTGGGGCCAACGTCCTGACTTTC	CASSFDRISGANVLTF
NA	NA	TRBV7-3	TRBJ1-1	TGTGCCAGCAGCTTAATAGGGGACACTGAAGCTTTCTTT	CASSLIGDTEAFF
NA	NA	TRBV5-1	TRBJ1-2	TGCGCCAGAATCACAGTCCTGAATGGCTACACCTTC	CARITVLNGYTF
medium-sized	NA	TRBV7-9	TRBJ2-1	TGTGCCAGCAGCCCCCGGGTCCTAGGGCAGGGTGAGCAGTTCTTC	CASSPRVLGQGEQFF
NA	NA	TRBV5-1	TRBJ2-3	TGCGCCAGCAGCGCCGGACTAAGCACAGATACGCAGTATTTT	CASSAGLSTDTQYF
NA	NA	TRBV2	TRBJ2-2	TGTGCCAGCAACCCCACAAGTGGAGGGATCGGCACCGGGGAGCTGTTTTTT	CASNPTSGGIGTGELFF
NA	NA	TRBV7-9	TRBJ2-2	TGTGCCAGCAGCTTGGGGCAGGGGTTGAAGACCGGGGAGCTGTTTTTT	CASSLGQGLKTGELFF
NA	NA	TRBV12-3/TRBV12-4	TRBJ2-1	TGTGCCAGCGCGCGGGGAGGATACAATGAGCAGTTCTTC	CASARGGYNEQFF
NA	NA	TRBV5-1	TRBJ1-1	TGCGCCAGCAGCTCCGAGGGTGTAGCTTTCTTT	CASSSEGVAFF
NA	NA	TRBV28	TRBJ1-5	TGTGCCAGCAGTTTAGGGAACAGGGATCAGCCCCAGCATTTT	CASSLGNRDQPQHF
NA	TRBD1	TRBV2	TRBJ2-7	TGTGCCAGTTGGGGGGGACAGGGAGAGTACGAGCAGTACTTC	CASWGGQGEYEQYF
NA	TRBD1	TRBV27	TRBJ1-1	TGTGCCAGCAGTTTATTGGGCCCCGTGTTTCGGAAGACAGGGTCAACTGAAGCTTTCTTT	CASSLLGPVFRKTGSTEAFF
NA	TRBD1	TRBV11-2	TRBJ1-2	TGTGCCAGCAGCTCTTGGACAGGAGGCTATGGCTACACCTTC	CASSSWTGGYGYTF
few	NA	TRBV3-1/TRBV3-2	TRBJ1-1	TGTGCCAGCAGCCAACCCCGTAAAAGGGGAAGGGAAACTGAAGCTTTCTTT	CASSQPRKRGRETEAFF
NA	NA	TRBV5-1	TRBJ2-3	TGCGCCAGCAGGCCGGACATCACTAGCACAGATACGCAGTATTTT	CASRPDITSTDTQYF
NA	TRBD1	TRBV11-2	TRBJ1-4	TGTGCCAGCAGCCGGACAGGGTATAATGAAAAACTGTTTTTT	CASSRTGYNEKLFF
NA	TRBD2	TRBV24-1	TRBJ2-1	TGTGCCACCAGTGATACACCTGACGCGGGGGGGAACAATGAGCAGTTCTTC	CATSDTPDAGGNNEQFF
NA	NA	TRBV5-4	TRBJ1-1	TGTGCCAGCAGCTTGCGGAAACAGGGCCACACTGAAGCTTTCTTT	CASSLRKQGHTEAFF
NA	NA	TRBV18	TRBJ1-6	TGTGCCAGCTCACCGGGGGGAAATTCACCCCTCCACTTT	CASSPGGNSPLHF
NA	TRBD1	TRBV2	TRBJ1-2	TGTGCCAGCAGTTCGGACAGGTTCTATGGCTACACCTTC	CASSSDRFYGYTF
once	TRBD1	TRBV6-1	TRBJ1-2	TGTGCCAGCAGTGAAGAATACAGGGGGGGTTTCTATGGCTACACCTTC	CASSEEYRGGFYGYTF
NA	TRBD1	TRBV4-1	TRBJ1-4	TGCGCCAGCAGCCGACCGGGACAGCGTAATGAAAAACTGTTTTTT	CASSRPGQRNEKLFF
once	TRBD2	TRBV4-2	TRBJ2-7	TGTGCCAGCAGCCAAGCAGCGGGGGTTGTAAACGAGCAGTACTTC	CASSQAAGVVNEQYF
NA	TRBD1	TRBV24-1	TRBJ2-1	TGTGCCACCAAAGGGACAGGGATCAATGAGCAGTTCTTC	CATKGTGINEQFF
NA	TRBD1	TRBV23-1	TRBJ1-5	TGCGCCAGCAACCCGGACAGGGTCGCGGGCTTATATCAGCCCCAGCATTTT	CASNPDRVAGLYQPQHF